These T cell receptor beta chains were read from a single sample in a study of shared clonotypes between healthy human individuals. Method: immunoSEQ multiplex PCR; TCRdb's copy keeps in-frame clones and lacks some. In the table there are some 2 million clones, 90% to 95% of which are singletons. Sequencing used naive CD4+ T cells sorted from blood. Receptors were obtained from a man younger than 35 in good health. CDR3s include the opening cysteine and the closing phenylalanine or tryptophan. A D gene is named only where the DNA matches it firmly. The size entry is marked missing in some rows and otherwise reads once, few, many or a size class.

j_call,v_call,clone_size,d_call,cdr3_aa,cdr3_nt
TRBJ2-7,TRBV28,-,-,CASSNQRGFSYEQYF,TGTGCCAGCAGTAACCAAAGGGGGTTCTCCTACGAGCAGTACTTC
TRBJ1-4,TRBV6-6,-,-,CASRHWKPNEKLFF,TGTGCCAGCAGGCACTGGAAGCCAAATGAAAAACTGTTTTTT
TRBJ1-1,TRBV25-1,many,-,CASTGLPYTEAFF,TGTGCCAGCACAGGGCTTCCATACACTGAAGCTTTCTTT
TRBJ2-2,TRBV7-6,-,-,CASSPFDGTNTGELFF,TGTGCCAGCAGCCCTTTTGACGGAACGAACACCGGGGAGCTGTTTTTT
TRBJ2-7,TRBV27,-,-,CASRASSAYEQYF,TGTGCCAGCAGAGCTAGCTCGGCCTACGAGCAGTACTTC
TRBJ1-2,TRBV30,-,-,CAWSNQGLGYTF,TGTGCCTGGAGTAATCAGGGGCTTGGCTACACCTTC
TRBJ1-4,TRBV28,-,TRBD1,CASSLIRGRRNEKLFF,TGTGCCAGCAGTTTGATCAGGGGGAGAAGGAATGAAAAACTGTTTTTT
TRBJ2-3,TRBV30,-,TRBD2,CAWRGGLSTDTQYF,TGTGCCTGGAGGGGGGGGTTGAGCACAGATACGCAGTATTTT
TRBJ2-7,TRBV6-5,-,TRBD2,CASSATSGSSYEQYF,TGTGCCAGCAGTGCCACTAGCGGGAGTTCGTACGAGCAGTACTTC
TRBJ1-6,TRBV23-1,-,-,CASSHWTDSPLHF,TGCGCCAGCAGTCACTGGACAGATTCACCCCTCCACTTT
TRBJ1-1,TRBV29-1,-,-,CSVVGRGGTEAFF,TGCAGCGTTGTTGGCAGGGGTGGGACTGAAGCTTTCTTT
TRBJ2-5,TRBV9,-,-,CASSVASGGWETQYF,TGTGCCAGCAGCGTAGCTTCTGGGGGTTGGGAGACCCAGTACTTC
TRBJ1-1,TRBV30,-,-,CAWKVFGGRVTEAFF,TGTGCCTGGAAAGTTTTTGGTGGGAGGGTCACTGAAGCTTTCTTT
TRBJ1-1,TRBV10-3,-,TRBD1,CAISASGGNTEAFF,TGTGCCATCAGTGCCTCAGGGGGGAACACTGAAGCTTTCTTT
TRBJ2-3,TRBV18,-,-,CASSASGVTDTQYF,TGTGCCAGCTCAGCGTCGGGAGTGACAGATACGCAGTATTTT
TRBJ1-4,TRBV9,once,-,CASSVGGHREGKLFF,TGTGCCAGCAGCGTAGGGGGACACAGAGAGGGAAAACTGTTTTTT
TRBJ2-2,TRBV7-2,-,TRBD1,CASSWDRGGTGELFF,TGTGCCAGCAGCTGGGACAGGGGAGGCACCGGGGAGCTGTTTTTT
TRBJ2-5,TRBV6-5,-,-,CASSSPGSSRRYF,TGTGCCAGCAGTTCCCCCGGCTCCTCCCGAAGGTACTTC
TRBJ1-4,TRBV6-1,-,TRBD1,CASRPQGATNEKLFF,TGTGCCAGCAGGCCCCAGGGGGCAACTAATGAAAAACTGTTTTTT
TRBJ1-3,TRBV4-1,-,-,CASRPAGSGNTIYF,TGCGCCAGCAGACCCGCGGGCTCTGGAAACACCATATATTTT
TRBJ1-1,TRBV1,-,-,CTSSQVVAGLNTEAFF,TGCACCAGCAGCCAAGTTGTAGCAGGGCTGAACACTGAAGCTTTCTTT
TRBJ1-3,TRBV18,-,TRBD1,CASSPPLTGLGNTIYF,TGTGCCAGCTCACCACCGTTGACAGGGCTTGGAAACACCATATATTTT
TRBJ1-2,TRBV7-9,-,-,CASSLAGSGPNGYTF,TGTGCCAGCAGCTTAGCGGGCTCGGGACCCAATGGCTACACCTTC
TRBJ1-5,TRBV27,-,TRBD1,CASSLRQGGNQPQHF,TGTGCCAGCAGTTTAAGACAGGGTGGCAATCAGCCCCAGCATTTT
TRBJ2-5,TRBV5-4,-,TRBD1,CASSSLLGTGQETQYF,TGTGCCAGCAGCTCCCTCTTAGGGACAGGCCAAGAGACCCAGTACTTC